This T cell receptor beta chain was found in a study of regulatory T cells in long-lasting Graves disease. Study background: Recently diagnosed Graves' patients had received antithyroid drugs for under 3 months.

Arm-PCR with iRepertoire HTBI primers amplified the CDR3 regions for these TCR beta libraries. TCRdb fed the multiplex PCR reads into MiXCR, producing one record per CDR3 protein. The sample lists about 440,000 distinct CDR3 sequences, just under 15% occurring once. Time point in this sample: newly diagnosed GD, antithyroid drugs for less than 3 months. PBMCs were the source of the RNA used for TCR sequencing. There are a few counts of this clonotype. Germline values: CDR1 MNHEY, CDR2 SVGAGI. This CDR3 has 15 residues. The V end was cut by 4 bases, the J end by 0 bases, with 7 bases between. This sample also appeared in a second study, on T cells in Graves' hyperthyroidism and ophthalmopathy. That paper adds: Patients aged 18 to 65 had newly diagnosed hyperthyroidism that had lasted under 2 months. The HTBI primer set drove a first-round RT-PCR of the TCR CDR3.

Sequencing was performed on peripheral blood mononuclear cells (PBMCs), taken at new diagnosis, from a patient treated with antithyroid drugs. The TCR comes from a woman aged 25 to 39 with Graves disease. The chain recombines TRBV6-5 with TRBJ2-6, with D unresolved. The CDR3 nucleotides are TGTGCCAGCAGTTCTCTTGGCTCTGGGGCCAACGTCCTGACTTTC. Protein product: CASSSLGSGANVLTF.